A single sample gave rise to the 30 T cell receptor beta chains below, sequenced in a study of low-dose radiotherapy and immunotherapy resistance in tumors. The time point: after trial treatment. Stated treatment: LDRT plus nivolumab, ipilimumab, low-dose cyclophosphamide and aspirin (RACIN trial). TRAV- and TRBV-specific primers were used for first-strand cDNA, which covered alpha and beta chains. Using a constant-region primer together with a V-primer adapter, TCRs were subjected to around 20 PCR cycles of amplification. TCRdb re-called the reads with MiXCR, one entry per CDR3 protein. The sample contains roughly 38,000 distinct CDR3 sequences, around 20% of which appear only once. Source: PBMCs, taken after low-dose radiotherapy plus immunotherapy. The receptors here all came from a female donor with ovarian cancer.

This clonotype was seen many times. J is TRBJ2-7 and V is TRBV6-1; TRBD2 agrees at 8 bases. V was pared by 7 bases and J by 0 bases, with 11 bases of the junction left unmatched. The germline V gene encodes CDR1 MNHNS and CDR2 SASEGT. The CDR3 is made up of 16 amino acids. The chain's CDR3 is CASILISGSNSYEQYF. The CDR3 nucleotides are TGTGCCAGCATCTTAATAAGCGGGAGCAACTCCTACGAGCAGTACTTC.

This clonotype was counted only a few times. This chain links TRBV20-1 with TRBJ2-1; D is perhaps TRBD2 (6 bases). From germline, CDR1 is DFQATT and CDR2 SNEGSKA (reference sequence). The CDR3 spans 16 residues. Trimming cost V 0 bases and J 0 bases, with 12 bases left between them. The CDR3 region has the DNA TGCAGTGCTAGAGATCAGCGGGCTAGCTCCTACAATGAGCAGTTCTTC. This sequence encodes CSARDQRASSYNEQFF.

V and J are TRBV3-1 and TRBJ2-5, with TRBD2 as a possible D gene (6 bases). V was trimmed by 4 bases and J by 5 bases, leaving 8 bases between them. This CDR3 contains 12 residues. Germline V gene data show CDR1 as LGHDT and CDR2 as YNNKEL (reference sequence). The CDR3 DNA is TGTGCCAGCAGCCGGAGGGTGGAGACCCAGTACTTC. Protein: CASSRRVETQYF.

V is TRBV19 and J is TRBJ2-2; D possibly corresponds to TRBD2 (6 bases). Trimming pared 5 bases from V and 4 bases from J, leaving 17 bases between. The CDR3 has 16 amino acids. The germline V gene has CDR1 LNHDA and CDR2 SQIVND (reference sequence). The CDR3 spells CASSWGLRRGTGELFF. The CDR3 DNA reads TGTGCCAGTAGTTGGGGACTCCGCCGAGGCACCGGGGAGCTGTTTTTT.

This clonotype appeared a single time. This likely traces to a read error, being one base from a far larger clone. The gene calls are TRBV23-1 and TRBJ2-4; TRBD2 might be the D (6 bases). TRBV23-1 is assigned to the ORF class and has an uncertain function. The CDR3 extends over 16 amino acids. Trimming left V 2 bases short and J 13 bases short, with 24 bases between. The CDR3 sequence is CASSQRSGRKDNEQYF. CDR3 nucleotide sequence: TGCGCCAGCAGTCAAAGAAGCGGGCGTAAAGACAATGAGCAGTACTTC.

The rearrangement links TRBV29-1 to TRBJ2-2, with D perhaps TRBD1 (5 bases). This CDR3 is 13 amino acids long. The germline gives CDR1 SQVTM, CDR2 ANQGSEA. V dropped 4 bases and J dropped 7 bases, with 13 bases sitting between them. The CDR3 sequence: CSVAWTFGGELFF. The CDR3 coding sequence is TGCAGCGTTGCTTGGACATTCGGCGGGGAGCTGTTTTTT.

This clonotype was counted a few times. The chain carries TRBV18 and TRBJ2-7; 9 bases fit TRBD1. There are 16 residues in the CDR3. V lost 3 bases to trimming and J lost 1 base; unmatched junction nucleotides: 7. Per germline, CDR1 KGHSH and CDR2 LQKENI. CDR3 protein: CASSPGRGQGSYEQYF. The CDR3 DNA reads as TGTGCCAGCTCACCGGGGCGGGGACAGGGTTCCTACGAGCAGTACTTC.

Many counts were recorded for this clonotype. The gene calls are TRBV24-1 and TRBJ2-1; D could derive from TRBD1 or TRBD2 (6 bases each). Germline V gives CDR1 KGHDR, CDR2 SFDVKD. The CDR3 totals 12 residues. Trimming pared 5 bases from V and 10 bases from J, leaving 11 bases between. The DNA of the CDR3 is TGTGCCACCAGTGGAGGGGGGAAAGAGCAGTTCTTC. Its translation is CATSGGGKEQFF.

V gene TRBV4-1 combines with J gene TRBJ2-6, with 7 bases that match TRBD1. From germline, CDR1 is MGHRA and CDR2 YSYEKL. The CDR3 has 17 amino acids. V trimming: 3 bases; J trimming: 1 base; junction bases outside the gene matches: 6. The CDR3 is CASSQVTGRSGANVLTF. The CDR3 bases are TGCGCCAGCAGCCAGGTGACAGGGCGATCTGGGGCCAACGTCCTGACTTTC.

This clonotype was detected many times. V is TRBV18 and J is TRBJ2-5; D may be TRBD2 (5 bases). The V and J ends lost 3 bases and 8 bases respectively, with 16 bases between them. The V gene's germline CDR1 is KGHSH and CDR2 LQKENI. The CDR3 consists of 14 residues. CDR3 residues: CASSPLTEADTQYF. The CDR3 coding sequence is TGTGCCAGCTCACCGCTAACAGAAGCGGATACCCAGTACTTC.

In this sample, this clonotype turned up many times. V usage is TRBV28 and J usage is TRBJ2-3, with no clear D. This CDR3 is 12 amino acids long. The V gene lost 3 bases and the J gene lost 6 bases, with 7 bases spanning the gap. Germline V gives CDR1 MDHEN, CDR2 SYDVKM. The CDR3 nucleotides read TGTGCCAGCAGTTTCCTAGGGGATACGCAGTATTTT. Translating it yields CASSFLGDTQYF.

The chain combines TRBV5-1 with TRBJ2-7; weak D call: TRBD1 (5 bases). CDR1 SGHRS and CDR2 YFSETQ come from the germline V gene. The CDR3 loop spans 14 amino acids. Trimming stripped 0 bases from V and 7 bases from J, with 14 bases between. The CDR3, as DNA: TGCGCCAGCAGCTTGGAACCAGGCAAGGGGGAGCAGTACTTC. It codes for CASSLEPGKGEQYF.

This clonotype was seen a handful of times. The genes are TRBV20-1 and TRBJ2-5, with D hard to call. The CDR3 covers 12 residues. V shed 3 bases and J shed 5 bases, with 10 bases lying between them. The V gene's germline CDR1 is DFQATT and CDR2 SNEGSKA (reference sequence). CDR3 nucleotides: TGCAGTGCTAGGGTTCCTTCGGAGACCCAGTACTTC. Translating gives CSARVPSETQYF.

This clonotype was seen only a few times. This chain joins TRBV12-3 or TRBV12-4 and TRBJ1-2, with 9 bases aligning to TRBD1. With 4 bases clipped from V and 5 bases from J, the junction kept 8 bases outside the gene matches. The CDR3 extends over 15 amino acids. The CDR3 DNA reads TGTGCCAGCAGTTCCGGGACAGGGAGGGGATATGGCTACACCTTC. Encoded protein: CASSSGTGRGYGYTF.

The chain uses TRBV19 and TRBJ1-1; D remains unclear. With 7 bases removed from V and 1 base from J, the gap between germline ends came to 25 bases. Germline V gene lookup returns CDR1 LNHDA and CDR2 SQIVND (reference sequence). The CDR3 sequence is 18 residues long. Here the CDR3 reads CASTSGGRSETRNTEAFF. DNA of the CDR3: TGTGCCAGTACGTCCGGTGGACGTTCAGAAACGAGGAACACTGAAGCTTTCTTT.

This clonotype showed up many times. DNA for the CDR3: TGCAGTGCTAGCGGGCGGATAAATGAAAAACTGTTTTTT. Its translation: CSASGRINEKLFF. This sequence joins TRBV20-1 and TRBJ1-4; D remains unclear. This CDR3 spans 13 amino acids. V was pared by 3 bases and J by 5 bases, with 10 bases between. From germline, CDR1 is DFQATT and CDR2 SNEGSKA (reference sequence).

This clonotype was counted many times. This chain connects TRBV5-1 to TRBJ2-5; D is perhaps TRBD1 (5 bases). The CDR3 is 13 amino acids. The germline gives CDR1 SGHRS, CDR2 YFSETQ. V lost 0 bases and J 5 bases, leaving 8 bases between the germline ends. CDR3 nucleotide sequence: TGCGCCAGCAGCTTGGAGGGGTCGGAGACCCAGTACTTC. Encoded protein: CASSLEGSETQYF. The full variable domain, rest sourced from reference TRBV5-1 and TRBJ2-5, is KAGVTQTPRYLIKTRGQQVTLSCSPISGHRSVSWYQQTPGQGLQFLFEYFSETQRNKGNFPGRFSGRQFSNSRSEMNVSTLELGDSALYLCASSLEGSETQYFGPGTRLLVL.

This clonotype was recorded at least ten times. The V and J genes are TRBV11-2 and TRBJ2-7; D might be TRBD1 (6 bases). Deletions cut 1 base from V and 3 bases from J, with 10 bases between. The length of the CDR3 is 14 residues. The germline V gene has CDR1 SGHAT and CDR2 FQNNGV. The CDR3 spells CASSLGQQGYEQYF. CDR3 sequence (DNA): TGTGCCAGCAGCTTAGGTCAACAGGGCTACGAGCAGTACTTC.

This clonotype was detected ten times or more. The chain employs TRBV27 and TRBJ1-6, with D maybe TRBD1 (5 bases). The CDR3 sequence is 16 residues long. From germline, CDR1 is MNHEY and CDR2 SMNVEV (reference sequence). V was cut by 4 bases and J by 7 bases, with 17 bases left in between. Written as DNA, the CDR3 is TGTGCCAGCAGTTCCCCTCTGAGCAGGGTAAATTCACCCCTCCACTTT. Residues: CASSSPLSRVNSPLHF.

The table lists this clonotype with many counts. This chain uses TRBV3-1 with TRBJ2-1, with D possibly being TRBD1 (6 bases). The V gene lost 2 bases and the J gene lost 6 bases, with 14 bases spanning the gap. In germline, CDR1 is LGHDT, CDR2 YNNKEL (reference sequence). The CDR3 sequence is 15 residues long. CDR3 region: CASSQQGIQVNEQFF. CDR3 sequence (DNA): TGTGCCAGCAGCCAACAGGGGATCCAGGTCAATGAGCAGTTCTTC.

This clonotype was counted ten times or more. The CDR3 DNA follows: TGTGCCAGCAGTTTTGCGGGGGGTCCTCATGGCTACACCTTC. The encoded protein is CASSFAGGPHGYTF. V usage is TRBV27 and J usage is TRBJ1-2; weak D call: TRBD1 (5 bases). Germline V gene data show CDR1 as MNHEY and CDR2 as SMNVEV (reference sequence). The CDR3 spans 14 residues. Trimming took off 3 bases at V and 6 bases at J, with 14 bases between the two ends.

The chain recombines TRBV28 with TRBJ2-7; 9 bases are shared with TRBD1. With 4 bases clipped from V and 12 bases from J, the junction kept 4 bases outside the gene matches. The germline V gene has CDR1 MDHEN and CDR2 SYDVKM. The CDR3 length is 11 residues. DNA of the CDR3: TGTGCCAGCAGTTGGGACAGGGACCGGTACTTC. Amino acids: CASSWDRDRYF.

By sample share, this clonotype is large. The chain links TRBV13 to TRBJ2-2, with TRBD1 identical over 7 bases. The V segment lost 8 bases and the J segment 3 bases; nucleotides outside the gene matches: 0. CDR3 size: 12 residues. Germline CDR1 is PRHDT and CDR2 is FYEKMQ (reference sequence). CDR3 region: CASGQDTGELFF. For the CDR3, the DNA is TGTGCCAGCGGACAGGACACCGGGGAGCTGTTTTTT.

This clonotype was seen many times. CDR3 sequence: CASSRQGANEKLFF. The CDR3 DNA is TGTGCCAGCAGCCGACAGGGTGCTAATGAAAAACTGTTTTTT. V and J are TRBV2 and TRBJ1-4; the match to TRBD1 covers 7 bases. The CDR3 is 14 amino acids. The V gene end was trimmed by 6 bases and the J gene end by 3 bases; junction bases not matched to a gene: 4. Germline CDR1 and CDR2: SNHLY and FYNNEI.

This clonotype was seen a few times. The V gene is TRBV20-1, the J gene TRBJ1-6; no firm D call. The germline V gene encodes CDR1 DFQATT and CDR2 SNEGSKA (reference sequence). V was shortened by 5 bases and J by 7 bases, with 18 bases between the two germline ends. The CDR3 totals 15 residues. The CDR3, as DNA: TGCAGTGCTCCCTCTCAGGAACAAAAGAATTCACCCCTCCACTTT. It encodes CSAPSQEQKNSPLHF.

This clonotype occurred many times. This chain connects TRBV14 to TRBJ2-2; D call uncertain. Germline lookup yields CDR1 SGHDN and CDR2 FVKESK. There are 14 residues in the CDR3. The V gene lost 4 bases and the J gene lost 9 bases, with 15 bases spanning the gap. The CDR3 region has the DNA TGTGCCAGCAGCCCGTCCAGTGGGTCCCGGGAGCTGTTTTTT. This translates into CASSPSSGSRELFF. Full variable domain (remainder filled in from reference TRBV14 and TRBJ2-2): EAGVTQFPSHSVIEKGQTVTLRCDPISGHDNLYWYRRVMGKEIKFLLHFVKESKQDESGMPNNRFLAERTGGTYSTLKVQPAELEDSGVYFCASSPSSGSRELFFGEGSRLTVL.

The rearrangement joins TRBV20-1 to TRBJ2-7; TRBD1 agrees at 11 bases. With 2 bases clipped from V and 7 bases from J, the junction kept 7 bases outside the gene matches. The CDR3 consists of 14 residues. In germline, CDR1 is DFQATT, CDR2 SNEGSKA (reference sequence). DNA of the CDR3: TGCAGTGCTAGACCGGGGGACAGGGGGTGGGAGCAGTACTTC. This codes for CSARPGDRGWEQYF.

There are many counts of this clonotype. V and J are TRBV6-2 or TRBV6-3 and TRBJ2-2; 7 bases match TRBD1. Germline V gene lookup returns CDR1 MNHEY and CDR2 SVGEGT. The CDR3 extends over 14 amino acids. V trimming: 6 bases; J trimming: 7 bases; junction bases outside the gene matches: 8. CDR3 in amino acids: CASRDRPGLGELFF. The CDR3 DNA follows: TGTGCCAGCAGGGACAGGCCCGGGCTCGGGGAGCTGTTTTTT.

This clonotype appeared many times. Here the CDR3 DNA reads TGTGCCTGGAGTCACATTTCGTGGGACAGTAAGACCCAGTACTTC. This codes for CAWSHISWDSKTQYF. This sequence joins TRBV30 and TRBJ2-5; 7 nucleotides align to TRBD1. The V gene end was trimmed by 2 bases and the J gene end by 6 bases; junction bases not matched to a gene: 12. The germline V gene has CDR1 GTSNPN and CDR2 SVGIG (reference sequence). This CDR3 spans 15 amino acids.

This clonotype occurred many times. The genes are TRBV2 and TRBJ2-1; 8 bases fit TRBD2. CDR3 length equals 16 residues. Germline CDR1 is SNHLY and CDR2 is FYNNEI. Unmatched junction bases numbered 7, after V lost 6 bases and J lost 0 bases. CDR3 sequence reads: CASRSSGASSYNEQFF. The CDR3 DNA follows: TGTGCCAGCAGAAGTAGCGGGGCGAGCTCCTACAATGAGCAGTTCTTC.